Listed below are T cell receptor beta chains from one sample, sequenced in a study of graft-versus-host responses after intestinal transplantation. Assay: immunoSEQ multiplex PCR; the TCRdb copy retains only in-frame clones and omits some. Among tens of thousands of clones listed, approximately 92% were seen once. The specimen comprised bone marrow, sampled less than 750 days after intestinal transplantation. All receptors derive from a human patient who received an intestinal transplant, so some T cells may come from the graft donor. CDR3s include the opening cysteine and the closing phenylalanine or tryptophan. The order of the fields is V gene, D gene, clone size, J gene, CDR3 protein, CDR3 DNA. D genes are given only for firm matches. Clone size, where shown, is once, few, many, or a class for clones that have expanded.

TRBV30	TRBD2	once	TRBJ2-2	CAWSVRLAAGELFF	TGTGCCTGGAGTGTCAGGCTAGCGGCCGGGGAGCTGTTTTTT
TRBV10-1	NA	NA	TRBJ2-2	CASSESTGELFF	TGCGCCAGCAGTGAGTCGACCGGGGAGCTGTTTTTT
TRBV15	TRBD1	NA	TRBJ2-7	CATSSRTGASYEQYF	TGTGCCACCAGCAGTCGGACAGGGGCCTCCTACGAGCAGTACTTC
TRBV6-1	TRBD2	NA	TRBJ2-1	CASSGLAGSSYNEQFF	TGTGCCAGCAGTGGACTAGCGGGGAGCTCCTACAATGAGCAGTTCTTC
TRBV7-9	TRBD1	NA	TRBJ1-5	CASSLEDRGWALSNQPQHF	TGTGCCAGCAGCTTAGAGGACAGGGGGTGGGCTTTAAGCAATCAGCCCCAGCATTTT
TRBV7-9	TRBD1	NA	TRBJ2-7	CASSSTGDEQYF	TGTGCCAGCAGCTCGACAGGGGACGAGCAGTACTTC
TRBV6-1	NA	once	TRBJ2-5	CASSEGSGFVSETQYF	TGTGCCAGCAGTGAAGGGTCAGGGTTCGTATCGGAGACCCAGTACTTC
TRBV10-2	NA	NA	TRBJ2-7	CASSVGRNTYEQYF	TGCGCCAGCAGTGTGGGCAGGAATACATACGAGCAGTACTTC
TRBV4-1	TRBD2	NA	TRBJ2-2	CASSQGPGLAGFTGELFF	TGCGCCAGCAGCCAAGGTCCCGGACTAGCGGGATTCACCGGGGAGCTGTTTTTT
TRBV7-9	NA	NA	TRBJ1-1	CASSSLENTEAFF	TGTGCCAGCAGCTCCCTTGAGAACACTGAAGCTTTCTTT
TRBV9	NA	NA	TRBJ1-5	CASSADGNSNQPQHF	TGTGCCAGCAGCGCCGACGGCAATAGCAATCAGCCCCAGCATTTT
TRBV5-4	TRBD2	NA	TRBJ2-5	CASSPLTSGGVETQYF	TGTGCCAGCAGCCCATTGACTAGCGGGGGCGTAGAGACCCAGTACTTC
TRBV5-1	NA	NA	TRBJ1-1	CASSLWGPRATEAFF	TGCGCCAGCAGCTTGTGGGGCCCCCGAGCGACTGAAGCTTTCTTT
TRBV7-9	NA	once	TRBJ2-3	CASSSRGSTDTQYF	TGTGCCAGCAGCTCACGGGGGAGCACAGATACGCAGTATTTT
TRBV27	TRBD1	NA	TRBJ1-1	CASIGTAAFGGAFF	TGTGCCAGCATCGGGACAGCTGCTTTCGGGGGTGCTTTCTTT
TRBV6-5	NA	NA	TRBJ1-2	CASRISDGIGYTF	TGTGCCAGCAGAATATCAGACGGTATAGGCTACACCTTC
TRBV10-1	TRBD1	few	TRBJ1-6	CASRTGGNSPLHF	TGCGCCAGCAGGACAGGGGGGAATTCACCCCTCCACTTT
TRBV4-1	NA	NA	TRBJ2-2	CATHGIGTGELFF	TGCGCCACCCATGGGATAGGGACCGGGGAGCTGTTTTTT
TRBV4-1	NA	NA	TRBJ2-5	CASSQDRSPETQYF	TGCGCCAGCAGCCAAGACAGGTCCCCAGAGACCCAGTACTTC
TRBV11-2	NA	once	TRBJ2-7	CASSLGDLLEQYF	TGTGCCAGCAGCTTAGGTGACCTCCTGGAGCAGTACTTC
TRBV2	NA	NA	TRBJ2-7	CASSDLGGGREQYF	TGTGCCAGCAGTGATCTTGGGGGGGGGCGCGAGCAGTACTTC
TRBV9	TRBD1	few	TRBJ2-1	CASSAPPGQGSYNEQFF	TGTGCCAGCAGCGCACCCCCAGGACAGGGTTCGTACAATGAGCAGTTCTTC
TRBV18	NA	NA	TRBJ2-5	CASSPPVRVETQYF	TGTGCCAGCTCACCACCGGTACGGGTAGAGACCCAGTACTTC
TRBV2	NA	NA	TRBJ2-5	CASSKEGLGETQYF	TGTGCCAGCAGCAAAGAGGGGCTGGGGGAGACCCAGTACTTC
TRBV6-1	NA	NA	TRBJ2-1	CASSVSVHNEQFF	TGTGCCAGCAGTGTCTCGGTCCACAATGAGCAGTTCTTC
TRBV9	NA	NA	TRBJ2-5	CASSVSDLQETQYF	TGTGCCAGCAGCGTTTCGGACCTGCAAGAGACCCAGTACTTC